One and the same sample provided the 4 T cell receptor beta chains below, sequenced in a study of shared clonotypes between healthy human individuals. It was CD45RO-negative cells, positively selected for CCR7, that made up naive CD8 cells, with terminally differentiated effector memory CD45RA+ cells excluded. Assay: immunoSEQ multiplex PCR; the TCRdb copy retains only in-frame clones and omits some. The profile shows around 2,000,000 clones, approximately 94% of them singletons. Material: naive CD8+ T cells sorted from blood. All receptors come from a man between 18 and 29 years old in good health.

V usage is TRBV27 and J usage is TRBJ2-1; possible D gene TRBD2, 5 bases. This CDR3 is built from 17 residues. Germline-derived CDR1 and CDR2 are MNHEY and SMNVEV (reference sequence). Between the trimmed V and J ends, which lost 1 base and 4 bases, there was a span of 17 bases. The CDR3 here is CASSLWAEASTYNEQFF. As DNA, the CDR3 is TGTGCCAGCAGTTTATGGGCAGAGGCTAGCACTTACAATGAGCAGTTCTTC.

The chain combines TRBV7-9 with TRBJ2-5; no clear D. The germline V gene encodes CDR1 SEHNR and CDR2 FQNEAQ (reference sequence). The germline V and J ends were trimmed by 2 bases and 2 bases, with 6 bases remaining between them. This CDR3 spans 13 amino acids. The CDR3 coding sequence is TGTGCCAGCAGCTTATTCGGGCAAGAGACCCAGTACTTC. It encodes CASSLFGQETQYF.

This rearrangement joins TRBV6-6 to TRBJ1-1; unclear D gene. Trimming cost V 10 bases and J 5 bases, with 5 bases left between them. This CDR3 region has 9 residues. Germline V gene lookup returns CDR1 MNHNY and CDR2 SVGAGI (reference sequence). The CDR3 bases are TGTGCCACGGGGACTGAAGCTTTCTTT. It yields the protein CATGTEAFF.

The chain recombines TRBV5-1 with TRBJ2-7, with D possibly being TRBD1 or TRBD2 (6 bases each). Trimming took off 2 bases at V and 5 bases at J, with 14 bases between the two ends. The CDR3 spans 14 residues. Germline-derived CDR1 and CDR2 are SGHRS and YFSETQ. The CDR3 reads CASSFGTGAHEQYF. For the CDR3, the DNA is TGCGCCAGCAGCTTTGGTACGGGGGCCCACGAGCAGTACTTC.